This entry is about one T cell receptor beta chain. The sample originates from a study of blood T cell repertoires in COVID-19. Study background: Some COVID-19 samples were acute and others convalescent; all came from the United States, Italy and Spain. The cDNA or gDNA used as material had been derived from T cells, B-cell-depleted T cells, or PBMCs.

Authors' data handling: Quantification of nucleated cells was approximated via reference gene primer amplification. Only in-frame clones appear in the TCRdb table, and some are missing; sequencing was by immunoSEQ multiplex PCR. For V, J and clone size, that table is used; D and trimming come from the DNA. The sample includes around 63,000 clones, 79% of them seen just once. Sample: peripheral blood. The clonotype originates from a human donor in a cohort sampled during active COVID-19.

The CDR3 sequence: CAWSVGPGAPYEQYF. CDR3 DNA sequence: TGTGCCTGGAGTGTAGGGCCAGGGGCTCCCTACGAGCAGTACTTC. The chain couples TRBV30 to TRBJ2-7; possible D gene TRBD1, 6 bases. Germline V gene data show CDR1 as GTSNPN and CDR2 as SVGIG (reference sequence). V was trimmed by 0 bases and J by 2 bases, leaving 14 bases between them. The CDR3 has 15 amino acids. Looking up the rest from reference TRBV30 and TRBJ2-7 gives the full variable domain: SQTIHQWPATLVQPVGSPLSLECTVEGTSNPNLYWYRQAAGRGLQLLFYSVGIGQISSEVPQNLSASRPQDRQFILSSKKLLLSDSGFYLCAWSVGPGAPYEQYFGPGTRLTVT.